Shown below are 8 T cell receptor beta chains from a single sample sequenced in a study of vaccination and CD4 T cells after COVID-19. Treatment noted: roughly 11-day PBMC culture with coronavirus spike peptide pools or control peptides (ViraFEST assay). Pre-COVID-19 pandemic sampling (2011-2018) yielded the unexposed donor's CD4+ T cells. These TCRs are of unknown antigen specificity. With the Oncomine TCR Beta short-read assay, DNA from cultured CD4+ T cells was sequenced. TCRdb re-called the PCR reads with MiXCR, one entry per CDR3 protein. Among about 7,500 distinct CDR3 sequences, roughly two fifths were seen once, and the ten largest hold roughly 14%. Sequenced input: CD4+ T cells from blood, cultured in vitro. Receptors originate from a human donor in good health.

By sample fraction, this clonotype is medium-sized. The V gene is TRBV3-1, the J gene TRBJ1-2, with unresolved D. Trimming removed 4 bases at V and 5 bases at J, with 17 bases between. This CDR3 comprises 15 residues. CDR1 and CDR2 from the germline V gene are LGHDT and YNNKEL (reference sequence). CDR3 in amino acids: CASSPGSGSGYGYTF. The CDR3, as DNA: TGTGCCAGCAGCCCTGGGTCGGGGTCTGGGTATGGCTACACCTTC.

V is TRBV20-1 and J is TRBJ2-7; tentatively, D is TRBD1 or TRBD2 (6 bases each). Trimming cost V 6 bases and J 2 bases, with 11 bases left between them. This CDR3 contains 12 residues. The V gene's germline CDR1 is DFQATT and CDR2 SNEGSKA (reference sequence). The CDR3 nucleotides read TGCAGTGCCCAGAGGGGGGCCTACGAGCAGTACTTC. This encodes CSAQRGAYEQYF.

The DNA of the CDR3 is TGTGCCAGCAGCCCTGGAGGGGGCGGTGGCTACACCTTC. Its protein product is CASSPGGGGGYTF. The rearrangement links TRBV11-2 to TRBJ1-2, with TRBD1 matching over 7 bases. Unmatched junction bases numbered 7, after V lost 5 bases and J lost 7 bases. Per germline, CDR1 SGHAT and CDR2 FQNNGV. The CDR3 runs to 13 residues.

Only a few counts were recorded for this clonotype. The CDR3 is CASVLAGVNYGYTF. In DNA, the CDR3 is TGTGCCAGCGTGTTAGCAGGGGTTAACTATGGCTACACCTTC. J is TRBJ1-2 and V is TRBV6-1; perhaps TRBD1 as D (6 bases). Trimming pared 8 bases from V and 1 base from J, leaving 14 bases between. Germline V CDR1 and CDR2: MNHNS, SASEGT. This CDR3 is 14 amino acids long.

The gene calls are TRBV29-1 and TRBJ1-1; the D gene is possibly TRBD1 (5 bases). Between the trimmed V and J ends, which lost 5 bases and 0 bases, there was a span of 16 bases. The CDR3 runs to 15 residues. In germline, CDR1 is SQVTM, CDR2 ANQGSEA. Here the CDR3 reads CSVLRSRAMNTEAFF. The CDR3 DNA reads as TGCAGCGTTTTAAGGTCCAGGGCAATGAACACTGAAGCTTTCTTT.

This clonotype was detected only a few times. The V and J genes are TRBV7-3 and TRBJ2-5; 10 bases are shared with TRBD2. Per germline, CDR1 SGHTA and CDR2 FQGTGA. The CDR3 extends over 15 amino acids. After removal of 5 bases from V and 5 bases from J, the junction contained 8 bases not matched to a gene. As DNA, the CDR3 is TGTGCCAGCAGCACGAGCGGGGGGGCCGGGGAGACCCAGTACTTC. The encoded protein is CASSTSGGAGETQYF.

V gene TRBV11-2 combines with J gene TRBJ1-1, with TRBD1 as a possible D gene (5 bases). The CDR3 contains 17 residues. Trimming took off 1 base at V and 0 bases at J, with 15 bases between the two ends. Germline loops: CDR1 SGHAT, CDR2 FQNNGV. CDR3 loop: CASSLVGAKILNTEAFF. CDR3 in DNA: TGTGCCAGCAGCTTAGTAGGGGCCAAAATCCTGAACACTGAAGCTTTCTTT.

CDR3 amino acids: CASSLKGDRQFYGYTF. CDR3 in DNA: TGCGCCAGCAGCTTGAAAGGAGACAGGCAGTTCTATGGCTACACCTTC. The V gene is TRBV5-1, the J gene TRBJ1-2; a weak D match, TRBD1 (6 bases). Germline assignment: CDR1 SGHRS and CDR2 YFSETQ. The ends were cut back, 1 base at V and 4 bases at J, with 17 bases in the middle. The CDR3 has 16 residues.